These 13 T cell receptor beta chains share one sample of origin, sequenced in a study of metastatic and nonmetastatic thyroid tumors. TCRdb used MiXCR to call clones anew from the PCR reads. The top ten hold 13% of the sample, which has around 7,000 clones, roughly a third seen once. All patients were treatment-naive before thyroid surgery. Sequenced input: adjacent normal tissue. These receptors originate from a female donor with papillary thyroid cancer or a benign thyroid nodule (not recorded which). Some clones in this sample may be carry-over from other donors' samples.

This clone has more than one count but fewer than ten. V gene TRBV6-1 combines with J gene TRBJ2-7, with 9 bases identical to TRBD2. This CDR3 has 15 residues. The V gene end was trimmed by 1 base and the J gene end by 0 bases; junction bases not matched to a gene: 1. Germline CDR1 MNHNS, CDR2 SASEGT. In nucleotides, the CDR3 is TGTGCCAGCAGTGAAGATAGCGGGAGCTCCTACGAGCAGTACTTC. Protein: CASSEDSGSSYEQYF.

By share of the sample, this clone is large. The chain joins TRBV7-2 to TRBJ2-2; 8 bases agree with TRBD2. The length of the CDR3 is 17 residues. With V trimmed by 5 bases and J by 1 base, 9 bases remained unmatched. The V gene's germline CDR1 is SGHTA and CDR2 FQGNSA. CDR3 bases: TGTGCCAGCAGCCCCTTTCGGGGGGGCAGGAACACCGGGGAGCTGTTTTTT. It yields the protein CASSPFRGGRNTGELFF.

Note on this clone: At one boundary the junction diverges from the germline segment, which might be a read error. The rearrangement joins TRBV28 to TRBJ1-2; D is ambiguous. Germline assignment: CDR1 MDHEN and CDR2 SYDVKM. The CDR3 consists of 13 residues. The CDR3 reads CVSSSGRNYGYTF. DNA of the CDR3: TGTGTCAGCAGTTCCGGGAGAAACTATGGCTACACCTTC.

This clone has a handful of counts. The chain joins TRBV6-1 to TRBJ2-1, with TRBD2 matching 12 bases. Germline V gene data show CDR1 as MNHNS and CDR2 as SASEGT. J was trimmed by 8 bases and V by 4 bases; bases with no gene match: 15. The CDR3 is 18 amino acids. The CDR3 coding sequence is TGTGCCAGCAGTGCTCTTACTATAAGACTAGCGGGAGAAGATGAGCAGTTCTTC. Amino acids: CASSALTIRLAGEDEQFF.

This clone has a handful of counts. The CDR3 here is CASSYSQGSGNTIYF. The CDR3 DNA reads TGTGCCAGCAGTTACTCACAGGGAAGTGGAAACACCATATATTTT. This chain joins TRBV6-5 and TRBJ1-3; D possibly corresponds to TRBD1 (6 bases). Germline V gene lookup returns CDR1 MNHEY and CDR2 SVGAGI. V was clipped by 0 bases and J by 3 bases, with 9 bases between them. There are 15 residues in the CDR3.

V usage is TRBV28 and J usage is TRBJ1-2, with 7 positions matching TRBD1. Looked up from germline, CDR1 is MDHEN and CDR2 is SYDVKM. After removal of 2 bases from V and 0 bases from J, the junction contained 9 bases not matched to a gene. This CDR3 has 17 amino acids. The DNA of the CDR3 is TGTGCCAGCAGTTTAAAGGATGACAGGGCCTCTAACTATGGCTACACCTTC. Its translation: CASSLKDDRASNYGYTF.

The V and J genes are TRBV2 and TRBJ2-6; 7 nucleotides agree with TRBD1. With V trimmed by 8 bases and J by 0 bases, 10 bases remained unmatched. The CDR3 is made up of 17 amino acids. The germline CDR1 and CDR2 sequences are SNHLY and FYNNEI. In nucleotides, the CDR3 is TGTGCCAGCCGACAGGGATCAGCTAGCTCTGGGGCCAACGTCCTGACTTTC. Its protein is CASRQGSASSGANVLTF.

The chain uses TRBV6-1 and TRBJ1-1, with a tentative D call TRBD1 (6 bases). The V end was cut by 6 bases, the J end by 8 bases, with 13 bases between. The germline CDR1 and CDR2 sequences are MNHNS and SASEGT. The CDR3 is made up of 12 amino acids. The CDR3 nucleotides are TGTGCCAGCAGCGCCGGCGGGACAGAAGCTTTCTTT. Protein product: CASSAGGTEAFF.

This clone was seen a few times. Germline and junction disagree at one end, which may indicate a read error. The chain uses TRBV6-1 and TRBJ2-7; 8 bases align to TRBD2. The CDR3 loop spans 14 amino acids. Germline CDR1 MNHNS, CDR2 SASEGT. For the CDR3, the DNA is TGTGCCATCAGTTTTAGCGGGGCCGGCTACTATCAGTACTTC. Its translation: CAISFSGAGYYQYF.

The sample holds one count of this clone. The chain is built from TRBV20-1 and TRBJ2-1; 9 bases are a match to TRBD2. The CDR3 is 15 residues long. J lost 6 bases, V lost 6 bases, and 12 bases had no gene match. Germline CDR1 and CDR2: DFQATT and SNEGSKA (reference sequence). In nucleotides, the CDR3 is TGCAGTGCCTGCCCATTAGCGGGAGTTTTCAATGAGCAGTTCTTC. Translation: CSACPLAGVFNEQFF.

The chain combines TRBV3-1 with TRBJ1-3; D remains ambiguous. Trimming took 4 bases from V and 1 from J, leaving 8 bases between them. This CDR3 comprises 14 residues. Germline V gene data show CDR1 as LGHDT and CDR2 as YNNKEL (reference sequence). DNA of the CDR3: TGTGCCAGCAGCCGGAAAGGATCTGGAAACACCATATATTTT. It encodes CASSRKGSGNTIYF.

The chain has TRBV28 and TRBJ2-2, with 10 bases matching TRBD2. CDR1 and CDR2 (germline): MDHEN, SYDVKM. CDR3 length: 15 amino acids. V shed 6 bases, J shed 4 bases, and the junction held 5 bases outside the gene matches. The CDR3 here is CASRWGLARTGELFF. The CDR3 nucleotides read TGTGCCAGCAGGTGGGGACTAGCGCGCACCGGGGAGCTGTTTTTT.

This rearrangement joins TRBV11-2 to TRBJ2-3; D is perhaps TRBD2 (6 bases). Trimming left V 4 bases short and J 1 base short, with 15 bases between. The CDR3 is 16 residues long. Germline loops: CDR1 SGHAT, CDR2 FQNNGV. CDR3 protein: CASSSLGGYRTDTQYF. CDR3 coding DNA: TGTGCCAGCAGCTCCCTGGGGGGTTACCGCACAGATACGCAGTATTTT.